This T cell receptor (beta chain) was captured in a study of T cell responses to AZD1222 COVID-19 vaccine. General study points: With dominance at 160-218 and 743-854, vaccine-associated CD4 TCRs spanned spike. Sampled repertoires all dated from after the peak T cell response. There were mostly white British donors and more females than males, and clonal diversity was possibly underestimated.

Germline V gene lookup returns CDR1 SNHLY and CDR2 FYNNEI. There are 13 residues in the CDR3. Deletions cut 2 bases from V and 7 bases from J, with 11 bases between. Generated by immunoSEQ multiplex PCR, the TCRdb table keeps only in-frame clones and is missing some. The data contain about 140,000 clones, around 93% of them seen just once; the ten biggest clones take up around 2.8%. A remark on this clone: Its antigen is currently unknown.

The source is an adult in good health. The sequencing used peripheral blood, collected on day 0 of AZD1222 vaccination. The chain couples TRBV2 to TRBJ1-2, with D perhaps TRBD1 (5 bases). CDR3 in amino acids: CASSELSGSGYTF. The CDR3 nucleotides read TGTGCCAGCAGTGAACTGTCAGGGTCTGGCTACACCTTC.